The next 2 T cell receptor beta chains were all read from a single sample in a study of T cell clonality in common variable immunodeficiency. Sequencing was performed with immunoSEQ multiplex PCR; in TCRdb, only in-frame clones are kept and a portion is missing. Singletons are absent from the sample, which has 30,000 to 40,000 clones. The sequencing input was peripheral blood mononuclear cells. The receptors here all came from a person aged 18-69 years in good health.

This clone was observed at least ten times. The DNA ends 3 residues before the CDR3 does, and the rest of the CDR3 is filled in from the germline J gene. V gene TRBV4-2 combines with J gene TRBJ2-3, with 7 nucleotides matching TRBD2. The CDR3 length is 19 residues. Per germline, CDR1 LGHNA and CDR2 YNFKEQ. J was trimmed by 0 bases and V by 4 bases; bases with no gene match: 16. The sequenced CDR3 bases are TGTGCCAGCAGCCCATTCGGATTTGCAGGGAGGGCTAGCACAGATACG. Amino acids: CASSPFGFAGRASTDT. The whole CDR3 is CASSPFGFAGRASTDTQYF.

This clone was recorded many times. The read ends 3 residues shy of where the CDR3 ends; the end is completed using the germline J gene. This chain links TRBV19 with TRBJ1-5; D may be TRBD1 (6 bases). Looked up from germline, CDR1 is LNHDA and CDR2 is SQIVND (reference sequence). This CDR3 spans 15 amino acids. Trimming stripped 10 bases from V and 2 bases from J, with 18 bases between. The CDR3 DNA, read in part, is TGTGCCACCAGTCCAGGGGATTACGGCAATCAGCCC. It codes for CATSPGDYGNQP. In full, the CDR3 is CATSPGDYGNQPQHF. Full variable domain (rest looked up from reference TRBV19 and TRBJ1-5): DGGITQSPKYLFRKEGQNVTLSCEQNLNHDAMYWYRQDPGQGLRLIYYSQIVNDFQKGDIAEGYSVSREKKESFPLTVTSAQKNPTAFYLCATSPGDYGNQPQHFGDGTRLSIL.